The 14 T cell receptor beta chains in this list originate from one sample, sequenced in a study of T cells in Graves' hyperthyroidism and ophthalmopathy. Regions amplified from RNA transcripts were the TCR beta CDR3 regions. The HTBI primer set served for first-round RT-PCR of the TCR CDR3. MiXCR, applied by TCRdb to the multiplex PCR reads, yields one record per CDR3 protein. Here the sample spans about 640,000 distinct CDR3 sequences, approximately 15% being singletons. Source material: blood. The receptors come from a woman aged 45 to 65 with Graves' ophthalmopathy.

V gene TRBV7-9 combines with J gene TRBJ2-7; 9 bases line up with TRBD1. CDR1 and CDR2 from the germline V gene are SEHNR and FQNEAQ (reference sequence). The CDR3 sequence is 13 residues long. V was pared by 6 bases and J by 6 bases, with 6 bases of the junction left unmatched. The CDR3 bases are TGTGCCAGCAGGAATGGACAGGGGATCGAGCAGTACTTC. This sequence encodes CASRNGQGIEQYF.

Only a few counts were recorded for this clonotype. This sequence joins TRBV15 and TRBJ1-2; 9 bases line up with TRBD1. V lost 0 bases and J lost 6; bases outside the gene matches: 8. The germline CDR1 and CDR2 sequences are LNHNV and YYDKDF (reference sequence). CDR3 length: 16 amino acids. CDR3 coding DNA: TGTGCCACCAGCAGAGAACTGCTACAGGGGGCGCATGGCTACACCTTC. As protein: CATSRELLQGAHGYTF.

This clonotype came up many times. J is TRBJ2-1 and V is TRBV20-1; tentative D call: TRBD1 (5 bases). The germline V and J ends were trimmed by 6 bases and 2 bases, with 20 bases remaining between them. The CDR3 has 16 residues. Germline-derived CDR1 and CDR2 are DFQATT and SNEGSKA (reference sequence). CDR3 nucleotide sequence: TGCAGTGCAACGTGGAACAACAGGCTTGCCTACAATGAGCAGTTCTTC. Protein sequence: CSATWNNRLAYNEQFF.

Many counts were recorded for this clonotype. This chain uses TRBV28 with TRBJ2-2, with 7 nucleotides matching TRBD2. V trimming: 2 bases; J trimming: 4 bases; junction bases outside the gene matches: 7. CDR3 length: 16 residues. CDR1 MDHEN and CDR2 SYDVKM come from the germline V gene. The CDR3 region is CASSLEGGPVTGELFF. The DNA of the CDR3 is TGTGCCAGCAGTTTAGAGGGAGGGCCGGTCACCGGGGAGCTGTTTTTT. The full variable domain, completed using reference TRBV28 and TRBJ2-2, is DVKVTQSSRYLVKRTGEKVFLECVQDMDHENMFWYRQDPGLGLRLIYFSYDVKMKEKGDIPEGYSVSREKKERFSLILESASTNQTSMYLCASSLEGGPVTGELFFGEGSRLTVL.

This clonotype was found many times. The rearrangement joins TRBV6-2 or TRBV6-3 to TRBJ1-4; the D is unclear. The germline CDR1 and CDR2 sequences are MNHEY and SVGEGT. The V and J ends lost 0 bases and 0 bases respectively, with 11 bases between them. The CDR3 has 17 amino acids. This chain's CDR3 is CASSYSVPSATNEKLFF. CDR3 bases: TGTGCCAGCAGTTACTCGGTACCATCTGCAACTAATGAAAAACTGTTTTTT.

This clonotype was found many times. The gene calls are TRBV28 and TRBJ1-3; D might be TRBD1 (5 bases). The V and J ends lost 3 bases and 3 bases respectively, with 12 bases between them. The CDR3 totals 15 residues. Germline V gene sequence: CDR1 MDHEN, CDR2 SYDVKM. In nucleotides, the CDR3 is TGTGCCAGCAGTTTGTTCTTAGGGGATGGAAACACCATATATTTT. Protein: CASSLFLGDGNTIYF.

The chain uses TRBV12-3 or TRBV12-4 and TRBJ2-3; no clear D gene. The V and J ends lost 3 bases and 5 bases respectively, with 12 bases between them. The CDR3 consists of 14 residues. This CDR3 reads CASSFDITGDTQYF. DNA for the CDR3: TGTGCCAGCAGTTTTGACATCACGGGAGATACGCAGTATTTT.

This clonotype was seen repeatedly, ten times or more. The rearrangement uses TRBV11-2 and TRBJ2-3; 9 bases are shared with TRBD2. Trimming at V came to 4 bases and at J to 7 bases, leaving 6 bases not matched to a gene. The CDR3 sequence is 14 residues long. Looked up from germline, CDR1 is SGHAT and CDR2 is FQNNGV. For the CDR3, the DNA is TGTGCCAGCAGCTCCGGACCTAGCGGGAATACGCAGTATTTT. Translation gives CASSSGPSGNTQYF.

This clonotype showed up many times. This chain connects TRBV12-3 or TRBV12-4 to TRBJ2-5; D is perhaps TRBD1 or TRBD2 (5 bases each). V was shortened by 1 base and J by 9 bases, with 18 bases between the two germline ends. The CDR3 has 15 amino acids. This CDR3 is CASSLGGMENWAQYF. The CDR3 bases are TGTGCCAGCAGTTTAGGGGGGATGGAGAATTGGGCCCAGTACTTC.

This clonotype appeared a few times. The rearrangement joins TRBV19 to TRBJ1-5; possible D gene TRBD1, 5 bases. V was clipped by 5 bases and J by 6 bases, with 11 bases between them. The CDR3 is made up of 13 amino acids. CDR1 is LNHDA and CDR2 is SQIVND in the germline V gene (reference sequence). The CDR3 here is CASSSQATQPQHF. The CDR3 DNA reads TGTGCCAGTAGTTCACAGGCGACTCAGCCCCAGCATTTT.

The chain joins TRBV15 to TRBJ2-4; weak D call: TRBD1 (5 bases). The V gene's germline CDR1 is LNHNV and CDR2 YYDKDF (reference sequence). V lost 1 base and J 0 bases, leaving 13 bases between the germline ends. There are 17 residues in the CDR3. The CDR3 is CATSRVRTSLAKNIQYF. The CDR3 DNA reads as TGTGCCACCAGCAGAGTTAGGACAAGCCTAGCCAAAAACATTCAGTACTTC.

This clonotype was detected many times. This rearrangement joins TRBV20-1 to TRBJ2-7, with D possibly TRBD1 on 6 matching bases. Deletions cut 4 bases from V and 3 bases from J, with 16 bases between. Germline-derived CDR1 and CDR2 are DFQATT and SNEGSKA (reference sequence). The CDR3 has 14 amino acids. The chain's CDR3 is CSAIRYKQGYEQYF. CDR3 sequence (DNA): TGCAGTGCTATTAGGTATAAACAGGGCTACGAGCAGTACTTC.

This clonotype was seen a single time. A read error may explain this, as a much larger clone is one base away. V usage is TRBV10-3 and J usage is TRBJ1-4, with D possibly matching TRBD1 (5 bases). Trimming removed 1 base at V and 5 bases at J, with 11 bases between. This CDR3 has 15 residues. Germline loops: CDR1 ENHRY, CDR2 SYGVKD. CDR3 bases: TGTGCCATCAGTGAGTGGGGACCAAAGAATGAAAAACTGTTTTTT. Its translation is CAISEWGPKNEKLFF.

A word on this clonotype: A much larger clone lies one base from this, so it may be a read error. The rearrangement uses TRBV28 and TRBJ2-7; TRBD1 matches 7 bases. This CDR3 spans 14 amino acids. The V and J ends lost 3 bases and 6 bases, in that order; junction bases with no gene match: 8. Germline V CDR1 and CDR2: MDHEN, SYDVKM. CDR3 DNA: TGTGCCAGCAGTTTTGGGGACAGCGGCTGCGAGCAGTACTTC. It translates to CASSFGDSGCEQYF.